Below are 12 T cell receptor beta chains sequenced from a single sample in a study of multiple sclerosis patients with progressive multifocal leukoencephalopathy (dated by TCRdb to the late 2010s). The method behind the library was the immunoSEQ multiplex PCR assay. What TCRdb holds here is the immuneACCESS table cut down to in-frame rearrangements. Part of the clones is not present; checked against another copy, under half of the missing clones reflect an unresolved V gene, and the others are unexplained. A total of about 30,000 clones appear in this sample, around 83% of them only once. The top ten constitute 12% of the sample. Read against the paper, the sample's time point label means: time of PML onset. The sample's treatment or condition, from its label and the paper: on natalizumab therapy at sampling. The sample consisted of PBMCs, taken from a patient treated with natalizumab. Receptors were obtained from a woman between 25 and 40 years old with progressive multifocal leukoencephalopathy.

Here the CDR3 DNA reads TGTGCCAGCAGCTCCCGGGACTTAGGAGAGCAGTTCTTC. It translates to CASSSRDLGEQFF. The chain links TRBV7-9 to TRBJ2-1; tentative D call: TRBD2 (6 bases). V was trimmed by 4 bases and J by 10 bases, leaving 14 bases between them. Germline values: CDR1 SEHNR, CDR2 FQNEAQ (reference sequence). This CDR3 has 13 residues.

A word on this clone: Other DNA sequences within the sample encode an identical CDR3. CDR3 in amino acids: CASSRGDTEAFF. The CDR3 region has the DNA TGTGCCAGCAGCAGGGGGGACACTGAAGCTTTCTTT. This rearrangement joins TRBV7-9 to TRBJ1-1, with a possible D match to TRBD1 (6 bases). The V gene's germline CDR1 is SEHNR and CDR2 FQNEAQ (reference sequence). V lost 5 bases and J 3 bases, leaving 7 bases between the germline ends. This CDR3 has 12 residues.

V and J are TRBV19 and TRBJ1-5; no reliable D call. Germline CDR1 is LNHDA and CDR2 is SQIVND (reference sequence). The CDR3 sequence is 14 residues long. V dropped 9 bases and J dropped 2 bases, with 14 bases sitting between them. CDR3 amino acids: CASYDVGRNQPQHF. The CDR3 DNA reads TGTGCCAGCTACGACGTTGGGCGCAATCAGCCCCAGCATTTT.

J is TRBJ2-3 and V is TRBV4-3; possibly TRBD2 for D (6 bases). CDR1 is LGHNA, CDR2 YSLEER, per germline. The CDR3 spans 16 residues. Trimming shortened V by 0 bases and J by 3 bases, and 13 bases separated the two germline ends. The CDR3 DNA follows: TGCGCCAGCAGCCAAGACGGGAGACTAGGGACAGATACGCAGTATTTT. This gives the protein CASSQDGRLGTDTQYF.

The rearrangement links TRBV28 to TRBJ2-1; 15 bases map to TRBD2. Germline CDR1 and CDR2: MDHEN and SYDVKM. The CDR3 totals 20 residues. After removal of 6 bases from V and 6 bases from J, the junction contained 18 bases not matched to a gene. The CDR3 nucleotides read TGTGCCAGCAGATCTCGCCCCGGGACTAGCGGGGGGAGTAGGGGCAATGAGCAGTTCTTC. Protein product: CASRSRPGTSGGSRGNEQFF.

The chain carries TRBV7-2 and TRBJ2-7, with D perhaps given as TRBD1 or TRBD2 (5 bases each). Germline V gives CDR1 SGHTA, CDR2 FQGNSA. CDR3 size: 14 residues. Trimming left V 7 bases short and J 0 bases short, with 13 bases between. The CDR3 bases are TGTGCCAGCACCCCGTGGGGGAGCTCCTACGAGCAGTACTTC. This sequence encodes CASTPWGSSYEQYF. Based on the CDR3 plus reference TRBV7-2 and TRBJ2-7, the full variable domain is GAGVSQSPSNKVTEKGKDVELRCDPISGHTALYWYRQSLGQGLEFLIYFQGNSAPDKSGLPSDRFSAERTGGSVSTLTIQRTQQEDSAVYLCASTPWGSSYEQYFGPGTRLTVT.

The chain carries TRBV7-2 and TRBJ2-7, with D possibly TRBD2 on 5 matching bases. The CDR3 is made up of 15 amino acids. V was shortened by 2 bases and J by 5 bases, with 16 bases between the two germline ends. The germline gives CDR1 SGHTA, CDR2 FQGNSA. CDR3 region: CASSLRNGGYDEQYF. The CDR3 bases are TGTGCCAGCAGCTTACGGAACGGAGGCTACGACGAGCAGTACTTC.

This clone was counted once. The rearrangement links TRBV6-5 to TRBJ2-1; the D gene is possibly TRBD2 (5 bases). This CDR3 has 14 residues. Trimming cost V 3 bases and J 4 bases, with 10 bases left between them. Germline V CDR1 and CDR2: MNHEY, SVGAGI. In nucleotides, the CDR3 is TGTGCCAGCAGTTATAGAGAGGGTTACAATGAGCAGTTCTTC. This translates into CASSYREGYNEQFF.

The chain recombines TRBV5-1 with TRBJ2-5; tentative D call: TRBD2 (5 bases). CDR1 and CDR2 (germline): SGHRS, YFSETQ. V was trimmed by 2 bases and J by 1 base, leaving 9 bases between them. This CDR3 has 14 residues. The CDR3 sequence: CASSFQDSQETQYF. The CDR3 nucleotides are TGCGCCAGCAGCTTTCAGGACTCCCAAGAGACCCAGTACTTC.

This clone was seen a handful of times. The chain links TRBV5-4 to TRBJ2-2; 8 nucleotides align to TRBD1. Trimming at V came to 7 bases and at J to 3 bases, leaving 2 bases not matched to a gene. CDR3 length: 13 residues. CDR1 and CDR2 (germline): SGHNT, YYREEE (reference sequence). The CDR3, as DNA: TGTGCCAGCCGACAGGGGTACACCGGGGAGCTGTTTTTT. This translates into CASRQGYTGELFF.

There are a few counts of this clone. The rearrangement uses TRBV10-3 and TRBJ1-5, with 9 nucleotides matching TRBD1. V dropped 3 bases and J dropped 5; count of bases not matched to a gene: 5. The V gene's germline CDR1 is ENHRY and CDR2 SYGVKD. CDR3 length: 15 amino acids. The CDR3 is CAISETDRGDQPQHF. As DNA, the CDR3 is TGTGCCATCAGTGAAACAGACAGGGGGGATCAGCCCCAGCATTTT.

The rearrangement links TRBV6-1 to TRBJ2-5; D not certain. Trimming shortened V by 5 bases and J by 2 bases, and 9 bases separated the two germline ends. This CDR3 is 13 amino acids long. Germline CDR1 MNHNS, CDR2 SASEGT. CDR3 nucleotide sequence: TGTGCCAGCAGTACCCTACAACAAGAGACCCAGTACTTC. Protein sequence: CASSTLQQETQYF.